In this sample, the clone carrying this TCR beta chain turned up once. The antigen is not known. This sample is part of a study of graft-versus-host responses after intestinal transplantation. Whole-study context: Induction with anti-thymocyte globulin, then tacrolimus and steroids for about 3 years, was given to all recipients.

Produced via immunoSEQ multiplex PCR; TCRdb's table is partial and in-frame only. The sample includes tens of thousands of clones, roughly 92% of them seen just once. The CDR3 sequence is 17 residues long. The germline CDR1 and CDR2 sequences are SGHTS and YDEGEE. Trimming cost V 0 bases and J 6 bases; bases outside gene matches: 10. The origin of this receptor is a human donor who received an intestinal transplant. The genes are TRBV5-8 and TRBJ2-2, with 8 bases fitting TRBD2. The sample consisted of unstimulated CD4+ T cells sorted from spleen or lymph node cells, taken before intestinal transplant. CDR3 bases: TGTGCCAGCAGCTTGGCTACGGGAGGGTACCTCCCCGGGGAGCTGTTTTTT. This gives the protein CASSLATGGYLPGELFF. Supplemented by reference TRBV5-8 and TRBJ2-2, the full variable domain reads EAGVTQSPTHLIKTRGQQATLRCSPISGHTSVYWYQQALGLGLQFLLWYDEGEERNRGNFPPRFSGRQFPNYSSELNVNALELEDSALYLCASSLATGGYLPGELFFGEGSRLTVL.